The rows below give T cell receptor beta chains drawn from one sample of a study of blood T cell repertoires in COVID-19. Profiling relied on immunoSEQ multiplex PCR, and the TCRdb table lists in-frame clones only, not all of them. The table has 500,000 to 600,000 clones, about 88% seen once. The sequenced sample was peripheral blood. These receptors were collected from a woman between 45 and 65 years old with COVID-19, enrolled during active disease. CDR3s include the opening cysteine and the closing phenylalanine or tryptophan. A D gene is named only where the DNA matches it firmly. The size entry is marked missing in some rows and otherwise reads once, few, many or a size class.

TRBV5-4	-	TRBJ1-5	few	TGTGCCAGCAGCTTGGGGGCACAGGAGCCCCAGCATTTT	CASSLGAQEPQHF
TRBV9	-	TRBJ2-1	-	TGTGCCAGCAGCCAGGTGGGGGCTGGCAATGAGCAGTTCTTC	CASSQVGAGNEQFF
TRBV2	-	TRBJ1-6	-	TGTGCCAGCAGTGCAGGGAACATTCTTGAGTCACCCCTCCACTTT	CASSAGNILESPLHF
TRBV10-2	-	TRBJ1-2	-	TGCGCCAGCAGTGAAGGCAGGAACTATGGCTACACCTTC	CASSEGRNYGYTF
TRBV28	-	TRBJ2-4	-	TGTGCCAGCAGTCTCCGACAGCGACTAGCCAAAAACATTCAGTACTTC	CASSLRQRLAKNIQYF
TRBV5-4	TRBD1	TRBJ2-1	-	TGTGCCAGCAGTCGTCAAGGGGGCTATGAGCAGTTCTTC	CASSRQGGYEQFF
TRBV9	-	TRBJ2-3	-	TGTGCCAGTTCTAGAAGCACAGATACGCAGTATTTT	CASSRSTDTQYF
TRBV4-1	-	TRBJ1-6	-	TGCGCCAGCAGCCATCTCTTGAGCGGCCAGAATTCACCCCTCCACTTT	CASSHLLSGQNSPLHF
TRBV7-3	TRBD1	TRBJ1-3	-	TGTGCCAGCAGCTTGACAGGGTCTGGAAACACCATATATTTT	CASSLTGSGNTIYF
TRBV6-1	-	TRBJ2-6	-	TGTGCCAGCTGTGAGAGGCCTGGGGCCAACGTCCTGACTTTC	CASCERPGANVLTF
TRBV18	-	TRBJ1-3	once	TGTGCCAGCTCACCACGAGGGTTGGAAGCTGGAAACACCATATATTTT	CASSPRGLEAGNTIYF
TRBV4-1	-	TRBJ2-1	-	TGCGCCAGCAGCCAAGTTATCGGGGGAAGGCAGTTCTTC	CASSQVIGGRQFF
TRBV6-2/TRBV6-3	-	TRBJ1-1	-	TGTGCCAGCAGTTACTCGAGGCAGCCCATGAACACTGAAGCTTTCTTT	CASSYSRQPMNTEAFF
TRBV24-1	TRBD1	TRBJ2-3	-	TGTGCCACTCAGGGGGTGGGAGATACGCAGTATTTT	CATQGVGDTQYF
TRBV3-1/TRBV3-2	TRBD1	TRBJ1-2	-	TGTGCCAGCAGCGCTCGGGACAGCTCCTATGGCTACACCTTC	CASSARDSSYGYTF
TRBV30	TRBD2	TRBJ2-1	once	TGTGCCTGGAGTGATCCTAATAGCGGGGGGGCGAGTGTGTTCTTC	CAWSDPNSGGASVFF
TRBV27	-	TRBJ2-3	-	TGTGCCAGCAGGCCCTCTAATGGTCCAGATACGCAGTATTTT	CASRPSNGPDTQYF
TRBV7-9	-	TRBJ2-3	-	TGTGCCAGCAGCTTCGGGGTTCTTGAGGATACGCAGTATTTT	CASSFGVLEDTQYF
TRBV30	-	TRBJ1-2	-	TGTGCCGTGAGGGGGAACCCTAACTATGGCTACACCTTC	CAVRGNPNYGYTF
TRBV7-8	-	TRBJ1-1	once	TGTGCCAGCAGCTTAGGGGGACACCTGAGTGCTTTCTTT	CASSLGGHLSAFF
TRBV11-2	TRBD1	TRBJ1-6	-	TGTGCCAGCAGCTTCCGAGGGACAGGGAATTCACCCCTCCACTTT	CASSFRGTGNSPLHF
TRBV9	-	TRBJ1-3	-	TGTGCCAGCAGCGTAGAGGGGGGAAACACCATATATTTT	CASSVEGGNTIYF
TRBV6-6	-	TRBJ2-3	-	TGTGCCAGCCAGTACCTTACAGATACGCAGTATTTT	CASQYLTDTQYF
TRBV7-3	-	TRBJ2-2	-	TGTGCCAGCAGCTCTGGCATGGGAGCGACCGGGGAGCTGTTTTTT	CASSSGMGATGELFF
TRBV2	-	TRBJ1-1	-	TGTGCTAGCAAAAGGAACGGCGCCGAGGTGGAAGCTTTCTTT	CASKRNGAEVEAFF
TRBV5-6	TRBD2	TRBJ2-1	-	TGTGCCAGCACCGAGACTAGCGGGGGGATGGATGAGCAGTTCTTC	CASTETSGGMDEQFF
TRBV9	TRBD2	TRBJ2-3	-	TGTGCCAGCAGCCCCAGAACCCTAGCGGGGAGCACAGATACGCAGTATTTT	CASSPRTLAGSTDTQYF
TRBV3-1/TRBV3-2	-	TRBJ1-1	-	TGTGCCAGCAGCCAAGTTGGGGGGGCCACTGAAGCTTTCTTT	CASSQVGGATEAFF
TRBV5-4	-	TRBJ2-3	-	TGTGCCAGCTCCGGGGGAGATACGCAGTATTTT	CASSGGDTQYF
TRBV21-1	-	TRBJ1-2	-	TGTGCCAGCAGCAAAGGGTTAGGCAGGGTTGCCTATGGCTACACCTTC	CASSKGLGRVAYGYTF
TRBV28	-	TRBJ2-7	-	TGTGCCAGCAGTCGTTCCTACGAGCAGTACTTC	CASSRSYEQYF
TRBV19	-	TRBJ1-1	-	TGTGCCAGTAGTATGGGGCGGGAGAACACTGAAGCTTTCTTT	CASSMGRENTEAFF
TRBV5-1	TRBD2	TRBJ2-3	-	TGCGCCAGCAGCTTGCTACATACTAGCGGGGGGGTTAGCACAGATACGCAGTATTTT	CASSLLHTSGGVSTDTQYF
TRBV6-5	TRBD2	TRBJ2-2	-	TGTGCCAGCAGTTACGCGGGGGGGACCGGGGAGCTGTTTTTT	CASSYAGGTGELFF
TRBV2	TRBD1	TRBJ2-7	-	TGTGCCAGCCTTTCCGGGACAGGGGAGTCCTACGAGCAGTACTTC	CASLSGTGESYEQYF
TRBV5-1	-	TRBJ2-2	-	TGCGCCAGCAGCCCTTACTCTGGCGGCGGGGAGCTGTTTTTT	CASSPYSGGGELFF
TRBV5-1	-	TRBJ1-1	-	TGCGCCAGCAGCTTGGTGGGGGGTATAGCTGAAGCTTTCTTT	CASSLVGGIAEAFF
TRBV13	-	TRBJ1-1	-	TGTGCCAGCAGCTTAGGAGGGACTGCAAACACTGAAGCTTTCTTT	CASSLGGTANTEAFF
TRBV6-6	TRBD1	TRBJ1-4	-	TGTGCCAGCAGTTCCGCAGGACAGGGCATCGAAAAACTGTTTTTT	CASSSAGQGIEKLFF
TRBV5-1	TRBD2	TRBJ2-5	-	TGCGCCAGCAGCTACCTGACTAGCGGGGGGGGAGAGACCCAGTACTTC	CASSYLTSGGGETQYF
TRBV11-2	-	TRBJ2-1	once	TGTGCCAGCAGCTTAGACGGGGGTTCCTACAATGAGCAGTTCTTC	CASSLDGGSYNEQFF
TRBV28	-	TRBJ1-1	-	TGTGCCAGCAGTCAACCTCAGGGAGGAACTGAAGCTTTCTTT	CASSQPQGGTEAFF
TRBV28	-	TRBJ1-2	-	TGTGCCAGCAGTGGGGACACTCCGGATGGCTACACCTTC	CASSGDTPDGYTF
TRBV18	-	TRBJ1-1	-	TGTGCCAGCTCACAAGAGGCCGAGGGGGGGGAAGCTTTCTTT	CASSQEAEGGEAFF
TRBV9	-	TRBJ1-6	-	TGTGCCAGCAGCGTAGAGGTAGTTCGGGGTTCACCCCTCCACTTT	CASSVEVVRGSPLHF
TRBV7-2	TRBD2	TRBJ2-1	-	TGTGCCAGCAGCTTTCCGGGGGGGTACAATGAGCAGTTCTTC	CASSFPGGYNEQFF
TRBV5-1	TRBD2	TRBJ2-1	-	TGCGCCAGCAGCCTACCGGGACTAGCGGGGGACAATGAGCAGTTCTTC	CASSLPGLAGDNEQFF
TRBV11-2	-	TRBJ1-1	once	TGTGCCAGCAGGTGGAGTCTGAACACTGAAGCTTTCTTT	CASRWSLNTEAFF
TRBV25-1	-	TRBJ1-1	-	TGTGCCAGCAGTACCTTCCAGAGGCACGAAGCTTTCTTT	CASSTFQRHEAFF